This T cell receptor beta chain is from a study of vaccination effects on CD4 cells after COVID-19. Culturing for more than 9 days preceded CD4+ T cell isolation. Vaccine recipients had no previous SARS-CoV-2 infection; their nucleocapsid antibodies were negative. A word on this clone: The target antigen is unknown.

Here immunoSEQ multiplex PCR was the method, and the copy in TCRdb shows in-frame clones only, minus some. Of 70,000 to 85,000 clones in the sample, around 77% are singletons; the top ten hold around 2.1%. The source is a human donor who received a COVID-19 vaccine. This material consisted of CD4+ T cells from PBMCs cultured without peptide, taken before COVID-19 vaccination.

The CDR3 sequence is CASSASSGSSTDTQYF. The CDR3 nucleotides read TGTGCCAGCAGCGCCTCTAGCGGCTCTAGCACAGATACGCAGTATTTT. The chain has TRBV7-3 and TRBJ2-3, with 7 bases identical to TRBD2. Looked up from germline, CDR1 is SGHTA and CDR2 is FQGTGA. The V segment lost 5 bases and the J segment 0 bases; nucleotides outside the gene matches: 8. The CDR3 spans 16 residues. The whole variable domain, filled in from reference TRBV7-3 and TRBJ2-3, reads GAGVSQTPSNKVTEKGKYVELRCDPISGHTALYWYRQSLGQGPEFLIYFQGTGAADDSGLPNDRFFAVRPEGSVSTLKIQRTERGDSAVYLCASSASSGSSTDTQYFGPGTRLTVL.